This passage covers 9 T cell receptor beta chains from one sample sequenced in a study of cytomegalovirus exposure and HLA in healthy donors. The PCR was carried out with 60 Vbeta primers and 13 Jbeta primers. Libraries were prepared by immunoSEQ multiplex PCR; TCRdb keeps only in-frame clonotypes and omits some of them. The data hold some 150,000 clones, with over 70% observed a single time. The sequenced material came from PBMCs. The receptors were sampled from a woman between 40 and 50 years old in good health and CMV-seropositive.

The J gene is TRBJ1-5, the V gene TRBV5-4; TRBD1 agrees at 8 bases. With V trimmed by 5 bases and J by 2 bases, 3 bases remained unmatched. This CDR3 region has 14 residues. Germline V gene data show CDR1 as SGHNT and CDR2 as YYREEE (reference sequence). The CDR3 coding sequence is TGTGCCAGCAGAGCAGGGGGCGGCAATCAGCCCCAGCATTTT. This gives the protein CASRAGGGNQPQHF. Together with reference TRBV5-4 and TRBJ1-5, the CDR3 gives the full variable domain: ETGVTQSPTHLIKTRGQQVTLRCSSQSGHNTVSWYQQALGQGPQFIFQYYREEENGRGNFPPRFSGLQFPNYSSELNVNALELDDSALYLCASRAGGGNQPQHFGDGTRLSIL.

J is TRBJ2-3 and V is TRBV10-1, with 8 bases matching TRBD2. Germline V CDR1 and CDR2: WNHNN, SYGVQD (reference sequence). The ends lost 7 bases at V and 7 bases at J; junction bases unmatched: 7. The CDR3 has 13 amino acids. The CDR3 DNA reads TGCGCCAGCAACGCGGGGGGCTCAAATACGCAGTATTTT. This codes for CASNAGGSNTQYF.

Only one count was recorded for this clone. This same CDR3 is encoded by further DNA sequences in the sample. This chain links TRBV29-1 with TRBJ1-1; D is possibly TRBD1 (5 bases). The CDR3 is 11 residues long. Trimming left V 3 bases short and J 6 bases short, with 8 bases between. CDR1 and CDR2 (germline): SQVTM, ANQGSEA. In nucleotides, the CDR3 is TGCAGCGTTGATCGGGGGGCTGAAGCTTTCTTT. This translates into CSVDRGAEAFF.

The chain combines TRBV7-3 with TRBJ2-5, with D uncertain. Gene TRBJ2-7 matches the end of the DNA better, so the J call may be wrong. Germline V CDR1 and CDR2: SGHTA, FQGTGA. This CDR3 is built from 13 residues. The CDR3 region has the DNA TGTGCCAGCCCAAAGCTAAACTCATACGAGCAGTACTTC. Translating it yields CASPKLNSYEQYF.

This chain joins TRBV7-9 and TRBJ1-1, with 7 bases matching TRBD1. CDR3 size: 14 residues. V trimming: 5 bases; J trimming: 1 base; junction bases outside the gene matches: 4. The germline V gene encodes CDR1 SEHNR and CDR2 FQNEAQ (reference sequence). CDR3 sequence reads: CASSTGVGNTEAFF. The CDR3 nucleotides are TGTGCCAGCAGCACAGGGGTCGGGAACACTGAAGCTTTCTTT.

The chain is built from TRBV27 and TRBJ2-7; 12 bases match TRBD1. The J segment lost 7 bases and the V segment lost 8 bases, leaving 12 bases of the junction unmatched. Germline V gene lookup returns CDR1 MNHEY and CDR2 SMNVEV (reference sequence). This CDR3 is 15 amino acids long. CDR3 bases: TGTGCCAGCCAAAAAAGGGGACAGGGGGCGGGGGAGCAGTACTTC. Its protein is CASQKRGQGAGEQYF.

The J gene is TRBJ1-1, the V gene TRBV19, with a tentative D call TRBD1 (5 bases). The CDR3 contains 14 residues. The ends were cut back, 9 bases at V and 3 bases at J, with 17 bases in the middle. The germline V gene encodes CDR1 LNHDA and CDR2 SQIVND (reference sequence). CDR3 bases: TGTGCCAGCCGGAGAGGGGAGGGGTACACTGAAGCTTTCTTT. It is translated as CASRRGEGYTEAFF.

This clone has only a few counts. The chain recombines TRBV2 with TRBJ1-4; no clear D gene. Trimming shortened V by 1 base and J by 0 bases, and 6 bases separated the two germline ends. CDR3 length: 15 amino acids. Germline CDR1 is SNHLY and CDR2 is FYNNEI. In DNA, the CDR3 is TGTGCCAGCAGTGAAGGTATAGCAACTAATGAAAAACTGTTTTTT. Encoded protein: CASSEGIATNEKLFF.

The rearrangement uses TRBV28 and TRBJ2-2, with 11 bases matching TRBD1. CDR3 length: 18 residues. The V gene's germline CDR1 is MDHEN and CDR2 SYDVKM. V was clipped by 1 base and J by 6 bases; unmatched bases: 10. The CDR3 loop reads CASSLLIGGTGGPGELFF. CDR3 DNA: TGTGCCAGCAGTTTATTAATAGGTGGGACAGGGGGTCCCGGGGAGCTGTTTTTT. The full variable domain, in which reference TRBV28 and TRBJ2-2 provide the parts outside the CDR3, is DVKVTQSSRYLVKRTGEKVFLECVQDMDHENMFWYRQDPGLGLRLIYFSYDVKMKEKGDIPEGYSVSREKKERFSLILESASTNQTSMYLCASSLLIGGTGGPGELFFGEGSRLTVL.